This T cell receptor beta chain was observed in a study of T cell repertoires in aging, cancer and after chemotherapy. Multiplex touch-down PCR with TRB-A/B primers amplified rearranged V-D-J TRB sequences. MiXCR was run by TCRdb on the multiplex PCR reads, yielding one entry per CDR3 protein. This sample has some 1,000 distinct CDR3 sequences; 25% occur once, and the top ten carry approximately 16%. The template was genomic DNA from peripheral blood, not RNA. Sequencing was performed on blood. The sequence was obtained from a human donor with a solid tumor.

The CDR3 is CSARDSGQGSTEAFF. CDR3 coding DNA: TGCAGTGCTAGAGATAGTGGGCAGGGTAGCACTGAAGCTTTCTTT. This chain joins TRBV20-1 and TRBJ1-1, with D perhaps TRBD1 (5 bases). The CDR3 consists of 15 residues. The V end lost 0 bases, the J end lost 4 bases, and 15 bases lay between the germline ends. From germline, CDR1 is DFQATT and CDR2 SNEGSKA (reference sequence).